This T cell receptor beta chain was recovered during a study of T-cell memory formation after mild COVID-19. Study conclusions and caveats: Contracting CD4+ clones lay largely in CM and EM, with CD8+ ones residing in EMRA.

Libraries for TCRalpha and TCRbeta carried sample barcodes and unique molecular identifiers via 5'RACE. TCRdb passed the 5' RACE reads through MiXCR, listing each CDR3 protein once. This sample carries more than 350,000 distinct CDR3 sequences, about 16% of them seen once, and the ten largest clones take around a fifth. J gave up 7 bases and V 3 bases, and 5 bases lay outside the gene matches. CDR1 and CDR2 from the germline V gene are ENHRY and SYGVKD. This CDR3 contains 14 residues. With respect to this clonotype: Its antigen is undetermined.

This chain joins TRBV10-3 and TRBJ2-1; 8 bases agree with TRBD2. Sequenced input: PBMCs or a T cell subset sorted from them (not recorded which). The sequence was collected from a man between 18 and 35 years old who had mild COVID-19 (a few samples of this study predate the infection). Cell type and time point are not known. The CDR3 region has the DNA TGTGCCATCAGTGAATCCGGGGGGGCAAATGAGCAGTTCTTC. Its translation: CAISESGGANEQFF.